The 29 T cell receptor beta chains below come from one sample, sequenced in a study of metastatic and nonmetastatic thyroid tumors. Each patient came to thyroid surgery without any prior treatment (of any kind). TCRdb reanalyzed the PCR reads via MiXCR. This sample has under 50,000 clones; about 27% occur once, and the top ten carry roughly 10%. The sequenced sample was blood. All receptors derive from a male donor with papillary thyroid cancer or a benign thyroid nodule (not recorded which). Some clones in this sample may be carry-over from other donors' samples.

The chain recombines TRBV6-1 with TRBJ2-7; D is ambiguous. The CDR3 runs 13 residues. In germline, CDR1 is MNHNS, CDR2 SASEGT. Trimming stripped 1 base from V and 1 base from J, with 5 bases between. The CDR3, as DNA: TGTGCCAGCAGTGAAGGCTATTCCTACGAGCAGTACTTC. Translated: CASSEGYSYEQYF.

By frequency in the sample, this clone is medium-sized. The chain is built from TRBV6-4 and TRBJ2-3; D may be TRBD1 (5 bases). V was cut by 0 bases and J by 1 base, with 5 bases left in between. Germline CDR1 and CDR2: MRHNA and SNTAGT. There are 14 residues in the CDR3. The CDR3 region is CASSDSGGTDTQYF. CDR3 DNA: TGTGCCAGCAGTGACTCAGGGGGCACAGATACGCAGTATTTT.

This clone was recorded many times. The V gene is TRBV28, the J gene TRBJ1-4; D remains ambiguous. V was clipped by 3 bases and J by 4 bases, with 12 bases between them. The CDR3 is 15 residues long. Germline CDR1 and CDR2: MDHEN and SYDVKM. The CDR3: CASSFGGSLNEKLFF. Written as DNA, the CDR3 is TGTGCCAGCAGTTTTGGTGGGAGCCTTAATGAAAAACTGTTTTTT.

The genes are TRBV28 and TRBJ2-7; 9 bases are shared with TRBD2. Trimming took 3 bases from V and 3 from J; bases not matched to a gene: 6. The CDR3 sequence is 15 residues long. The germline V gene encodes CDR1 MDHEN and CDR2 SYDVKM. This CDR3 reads CASSFPSSGIYEQYF. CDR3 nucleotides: TGTGCCAGCAGTTTCCCCTCTAGCGGGATCTACGAGCAGTACTTC.

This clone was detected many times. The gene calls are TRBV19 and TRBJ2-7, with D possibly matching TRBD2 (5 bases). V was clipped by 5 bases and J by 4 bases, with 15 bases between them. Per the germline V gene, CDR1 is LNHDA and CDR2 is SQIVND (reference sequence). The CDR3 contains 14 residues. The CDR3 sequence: CASSAEAAGYEQYF. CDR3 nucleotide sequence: TGTGCCAGTAGTGCGGAGGCCGCGGGTTACGAGCAGTACTTC.

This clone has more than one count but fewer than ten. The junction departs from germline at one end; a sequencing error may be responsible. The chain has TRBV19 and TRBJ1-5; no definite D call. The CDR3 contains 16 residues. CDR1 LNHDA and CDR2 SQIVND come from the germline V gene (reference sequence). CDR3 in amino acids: CASSSRTSYSNQPRHF. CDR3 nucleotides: TGTGCCAGTAGTAGCCGGACGTCTTATAGCAATCAGCCCCGGCATTTT.

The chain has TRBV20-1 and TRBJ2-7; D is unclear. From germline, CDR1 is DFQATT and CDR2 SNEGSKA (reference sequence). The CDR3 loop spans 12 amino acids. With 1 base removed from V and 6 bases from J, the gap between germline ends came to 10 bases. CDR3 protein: CSARGRRVEQYF. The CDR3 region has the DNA TGCAGTGCTAGAGGTCGGAGAGTCGAGCAGTACTTC.

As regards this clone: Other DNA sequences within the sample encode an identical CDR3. CDR3 residues: CASSSSAPSGGYTF. The CDR3 DNA reads as TGTGCCAGCAGCTCCTCTGCACCATCAGGCGGCTACACCTTC. The chain carries TRBV7-9 and TRBJ1-2; D is ambiguous. The CDR3 totals 14 residues. Trimming took off 4 bases at V and 8 bases at J, with 17 bases between the two ends. The germline gives CDR1 SEHNR, CDR2 FQNEAQ (reference sequence).

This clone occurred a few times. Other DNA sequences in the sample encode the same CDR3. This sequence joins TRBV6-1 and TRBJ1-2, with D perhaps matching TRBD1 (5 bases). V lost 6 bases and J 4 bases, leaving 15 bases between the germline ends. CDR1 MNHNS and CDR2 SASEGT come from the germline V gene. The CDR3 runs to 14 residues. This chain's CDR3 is CASSPGAEGYGYTF. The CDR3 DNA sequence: TGTGCCAGCAGCCCCGGGGCGGAGGGCTATGGCTACACCTTC.

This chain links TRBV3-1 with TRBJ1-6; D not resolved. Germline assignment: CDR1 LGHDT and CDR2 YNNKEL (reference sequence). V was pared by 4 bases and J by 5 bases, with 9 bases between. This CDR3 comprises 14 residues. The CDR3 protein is CASSLTDNNSPLHF. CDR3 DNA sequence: TGTGCCAGCAGCCTCACGGATAATAATTCACCCCTCCACTTT.

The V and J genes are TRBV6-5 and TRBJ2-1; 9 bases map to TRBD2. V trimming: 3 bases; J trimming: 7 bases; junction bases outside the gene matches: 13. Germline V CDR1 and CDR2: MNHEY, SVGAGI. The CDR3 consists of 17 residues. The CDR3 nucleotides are TGTGCCAGCAGTTATCGGTTTAGCGGGAGTGGTTCGAATGAGCAGTTCTTC. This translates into CASSYRFSGSGSNEQFF.

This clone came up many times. CDR3 amino acids: CASSQESRQEVYYGYTF. As DNA, the CDR3 is TGCGCCAGCAGCCAAGAGTCGAGGCAGGAAGTCTACTATGGCTACACCTTC. The chain links TRBV4-1 to TRBJ1-2; D gene uncertain. V was cut by 0 bases and J by 3 bases, with 17 bases left in between. The CDR3 totals 17 residues. Per germline, CDR1 MGHRA and CDR2 YSYEKL.

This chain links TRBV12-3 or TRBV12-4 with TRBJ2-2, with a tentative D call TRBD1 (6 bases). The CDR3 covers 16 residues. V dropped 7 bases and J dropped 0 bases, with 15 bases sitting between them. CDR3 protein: CASTTGSVANTGELFF. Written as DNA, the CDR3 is TGTGCCAGCACAACAGGGTCGGTCGCGAACACCGGGGAGCTGTTTTTT.

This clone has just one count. The CDR3 loop is CASSLVLAGYEQYF. DNA of the CDR3: TGCGCCAGCAGCTTGGTGCTAGCGGGCTACGAGCAGTACTTC. The V call is TRBV5-1, the J call TRBJ2-7; 8 bases are shared with TRBD2. V lost 0 bases and J lost 3; bases outside the gene matches: 2. CDR3 length equals 14 residues. Per the germline V gene, CDR1 is SGHRS and CDR2 is YFSETQ.

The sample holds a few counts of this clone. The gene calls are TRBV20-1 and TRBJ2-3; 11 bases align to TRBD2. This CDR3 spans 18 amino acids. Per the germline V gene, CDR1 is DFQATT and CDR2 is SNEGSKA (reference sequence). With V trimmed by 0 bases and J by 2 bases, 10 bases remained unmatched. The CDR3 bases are TGCAGTGCTAGAGATCGTTTCGGGACTAGCGGCCCCACAGATACGCAGTATTTT. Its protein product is CSARDRFGTSGPTDTQYF.

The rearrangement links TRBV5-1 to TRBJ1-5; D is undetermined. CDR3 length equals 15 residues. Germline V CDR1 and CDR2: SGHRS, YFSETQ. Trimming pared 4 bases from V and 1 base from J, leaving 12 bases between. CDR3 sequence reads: CASSLYSGSNQPQHF. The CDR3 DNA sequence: TGCGCCAGCAGCCTCTATTCGGGGAGCAATCAGCCCCAGCATTTT.

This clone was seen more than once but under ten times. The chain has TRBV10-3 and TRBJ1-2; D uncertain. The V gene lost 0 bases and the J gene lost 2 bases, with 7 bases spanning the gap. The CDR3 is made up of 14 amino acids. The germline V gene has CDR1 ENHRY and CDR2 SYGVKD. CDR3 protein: CAISESRQNYGYTF. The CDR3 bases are TGTGCCATCAGTGAGTCCAGGCAGAACTATGGCTACACCTTC.

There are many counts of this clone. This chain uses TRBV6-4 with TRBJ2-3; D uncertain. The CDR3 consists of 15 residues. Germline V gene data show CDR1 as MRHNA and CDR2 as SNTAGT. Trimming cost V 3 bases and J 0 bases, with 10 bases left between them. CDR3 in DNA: TGTGCCAGCAGTGAAGGCCAGTTTAGCACAGATACGCAGTATTTT. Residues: CASSEGQFSTDTQYF.

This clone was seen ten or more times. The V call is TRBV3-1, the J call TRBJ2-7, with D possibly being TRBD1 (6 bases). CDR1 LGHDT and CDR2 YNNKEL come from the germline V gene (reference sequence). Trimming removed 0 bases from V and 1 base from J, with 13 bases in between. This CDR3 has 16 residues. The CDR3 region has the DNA TGTGCCAGCAGCCAAGATGGGCAGGGGTGGTCCTACGAGCAGTACTTC. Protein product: CASSQDGQGWSYEQYF.

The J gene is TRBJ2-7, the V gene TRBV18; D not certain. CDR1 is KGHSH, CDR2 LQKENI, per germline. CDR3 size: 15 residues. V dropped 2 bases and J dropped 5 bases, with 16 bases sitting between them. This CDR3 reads CASSPSRSGAHEQYF. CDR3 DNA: TGTGCCAGCTCACCAAGTAGATCGGGTGCCCACGAGCAGTACTTC. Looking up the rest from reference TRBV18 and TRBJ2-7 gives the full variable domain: NAGVMQNPRHLVRRRGQEARLRCSPMKGHSHVYWYRQLPEEGLKFMVYLQKENIIDESGMPKERFSAEFPKEGPSILRIQQVVRGDSAAYFCASSPSRSGAHEQYFGPGTRLTVT.

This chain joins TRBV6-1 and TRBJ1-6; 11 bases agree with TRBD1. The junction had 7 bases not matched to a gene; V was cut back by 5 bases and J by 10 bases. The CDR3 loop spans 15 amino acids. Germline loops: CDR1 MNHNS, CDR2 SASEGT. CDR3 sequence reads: CASSPGTGGRSPLHF. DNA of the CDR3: TGTGCCAGCAGTCCCGGGACAGGGGGGCGGTCACCCCTCCACTTT.

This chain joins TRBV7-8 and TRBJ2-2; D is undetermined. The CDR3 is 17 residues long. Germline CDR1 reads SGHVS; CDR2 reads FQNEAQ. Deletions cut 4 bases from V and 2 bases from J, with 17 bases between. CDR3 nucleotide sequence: TGTGCCAGCAGCTCCGGGCTTGGGGTAATAAACACCGGGGAGCTGTTTTTT. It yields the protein CASSSGLGVINTGELFF.

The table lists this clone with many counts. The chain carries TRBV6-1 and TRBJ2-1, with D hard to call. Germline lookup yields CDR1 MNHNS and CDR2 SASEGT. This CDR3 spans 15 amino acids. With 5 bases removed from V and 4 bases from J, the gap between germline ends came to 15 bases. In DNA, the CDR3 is TGTGCCAGCAGTATGGCTCCCAGCCCTTACAATGAGCAGTTCTTC. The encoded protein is CASSMAPSPYNEQFF.

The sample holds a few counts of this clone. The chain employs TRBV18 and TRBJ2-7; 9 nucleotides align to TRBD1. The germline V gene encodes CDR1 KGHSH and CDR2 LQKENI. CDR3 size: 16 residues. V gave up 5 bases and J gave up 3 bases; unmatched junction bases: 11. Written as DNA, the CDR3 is TGTGCCAGCTCAAGTGACAGGGGGTCGACCGTCTACGAGCAGTACTTC. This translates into CASSSDRGSTVYEQYF. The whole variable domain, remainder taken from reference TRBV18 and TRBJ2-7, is NAGVMQNPRHLVRRRGQEARLRCSPMKGHSHVYWYRQLPEEGLKFMVYLQKENIIDESGMPKERFSAEFPKEGPSILRIQQVVRGDSAAYFCASSSDRGSTVYEQYFGPGTRLTVT.

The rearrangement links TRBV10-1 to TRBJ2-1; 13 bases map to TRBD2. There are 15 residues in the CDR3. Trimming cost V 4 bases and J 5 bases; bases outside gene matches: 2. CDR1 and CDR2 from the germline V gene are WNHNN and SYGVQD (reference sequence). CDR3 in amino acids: CASSGLAGGDNEQFF. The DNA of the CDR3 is TGCGCCAGCAGTGGACTAGCGGGAGGAGACAATGAGCAGTTCTTC.

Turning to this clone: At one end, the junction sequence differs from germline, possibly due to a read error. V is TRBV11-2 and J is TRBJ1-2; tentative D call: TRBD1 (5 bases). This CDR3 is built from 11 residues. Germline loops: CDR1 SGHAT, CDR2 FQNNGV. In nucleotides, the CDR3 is TGTGCCAGCAGCCCAGGTTTGGGGCCGATCTTC. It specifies CASSPGLGPIF.

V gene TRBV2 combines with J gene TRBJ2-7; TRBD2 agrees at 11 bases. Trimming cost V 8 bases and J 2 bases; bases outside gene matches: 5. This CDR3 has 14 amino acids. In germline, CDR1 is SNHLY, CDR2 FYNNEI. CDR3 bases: TGTGCCAGCCGGCCGGGACTAGCGGCCTACGAGCAGTACTTC. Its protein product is CASRPGLAAYEQYF.

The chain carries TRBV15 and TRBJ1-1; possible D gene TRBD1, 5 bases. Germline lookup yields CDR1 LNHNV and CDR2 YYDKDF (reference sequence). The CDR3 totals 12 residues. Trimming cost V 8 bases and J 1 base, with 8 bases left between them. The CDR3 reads CATGTGNTEAFF. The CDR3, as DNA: TGTGCCACCGGTACAGGGAACACTGAAGCTTTCTTT.

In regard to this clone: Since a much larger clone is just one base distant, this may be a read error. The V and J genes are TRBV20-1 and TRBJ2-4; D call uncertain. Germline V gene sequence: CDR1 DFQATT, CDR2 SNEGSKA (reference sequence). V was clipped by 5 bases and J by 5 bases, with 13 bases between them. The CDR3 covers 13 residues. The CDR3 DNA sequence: TGCAGTGCTCTTAGGACCGAACAAAACATTCAGTACTTC. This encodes CSALRTEQNIQYF.